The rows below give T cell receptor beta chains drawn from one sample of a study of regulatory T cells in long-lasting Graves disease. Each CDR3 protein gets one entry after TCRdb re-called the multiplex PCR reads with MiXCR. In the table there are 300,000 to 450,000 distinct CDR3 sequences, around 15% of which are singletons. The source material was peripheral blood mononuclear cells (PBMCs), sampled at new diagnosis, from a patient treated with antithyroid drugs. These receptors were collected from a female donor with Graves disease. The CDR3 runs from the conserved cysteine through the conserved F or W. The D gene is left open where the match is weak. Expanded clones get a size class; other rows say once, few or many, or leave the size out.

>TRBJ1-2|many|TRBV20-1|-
TGCAGTGCTAGGGAGGGCTACACCTTC
CSAREGYTF
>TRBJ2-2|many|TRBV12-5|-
TGTGCTAGTGGTCGCAACGGGTTACCCGGGGAGCTGTTTTTT
CASGRNGLPGELFF
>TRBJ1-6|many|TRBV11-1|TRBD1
TGTGCCAGCAGCACTAACAGGGGGAGTAATTCACCCCTCCACTTT
CASSTNRGSNSPLHF
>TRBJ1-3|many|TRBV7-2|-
TGTGCCAGCAGGACAGGACACTCTGGAAACACCATATATTTT
CASRTGHSGNTIYF
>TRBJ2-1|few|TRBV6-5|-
TGTGCCAGCAGTTATTATGACCTACCCTACAATGAGCAGCTCTTC
CASSYYDLPYNEQLF
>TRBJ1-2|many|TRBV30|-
TGTGCCTGGAGTGACCACCTTGGAAGACAGGAGAACACCTTC
CAWSDHLGRQENTF
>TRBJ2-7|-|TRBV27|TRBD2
TGTGCCAGCAGTTACCAAGACGGGGGGACCTACGAGCAGTACTTC
CASSYQDGGTYEQYF
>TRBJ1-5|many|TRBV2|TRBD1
TGTGCCAGCAGTACCTACGGGACAGGGGGTCAGCCCCAGCATTTT
CASSTYGTGGQPQHF
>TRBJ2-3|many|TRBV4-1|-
TGCGCCAGCAGCCAAGTCGGAGACGCAGATACGCAGTATTTT
CASSQVGDADTQYF
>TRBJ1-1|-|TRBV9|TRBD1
TGTGCCAGCAGCGTAGCTGGACAGGGTCCTGAAGCTTTCTTT
CASSVAGQGPEAFF
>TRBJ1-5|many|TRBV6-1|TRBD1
TGTGCCAGCAGCTCCCCGGGACAGGGTAATCAGCCCCAGCATTTT
CASSSPGQGNQPQHF
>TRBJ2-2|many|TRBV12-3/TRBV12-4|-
TGTGCCAGCAAACGACAGTCGGGGAACACCGGGGAGCTGTTTTTT
CASKRQSGNTGELFF
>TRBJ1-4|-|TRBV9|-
TGTGCCAGCAGTGAACAGAGGGGAGAAAAACTGTTTTTT
CASSEQRGEKLFF
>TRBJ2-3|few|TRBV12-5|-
TGTGCTAGTGGTTGGACTGCTAGCACAGATACGCAGTATTTT
CASGWTASTDTQYF
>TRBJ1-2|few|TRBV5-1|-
TGCGCCAGCAGCCCGGAGACAGGCGTTATGGGGGGCTACACCTTC
CASSPETGVMGGYTF
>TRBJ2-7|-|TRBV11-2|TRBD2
TGTGCCAGCAGCCCAGGGAGGGCATCATACGAGCAGTACTTC
CASSPGRASYEQYF
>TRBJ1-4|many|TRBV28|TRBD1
TGTGCCAGCCCCCCAGGGGGAAATGAAAAACTGTTTTTT
CASPPGGNEKLFF
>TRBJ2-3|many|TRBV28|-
TGTGCCAGCAGTTTATCAGGGTTAAGCACAGATACGCAGTATTTT
CASSLSGLSTDTQYF
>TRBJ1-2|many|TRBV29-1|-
TGCAGCTTTCAGTCGTCTGGGGACTATGGCTACACCTTC
CSFQSSGDYGYTF
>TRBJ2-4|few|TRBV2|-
TGTGCCAGCAGTGAGGGCGCCAGGGACATTCAGTACTTC
CASSEGARDIQYF
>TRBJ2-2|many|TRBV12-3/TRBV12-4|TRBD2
TGTGCCAGCAGTTTAGGCCAGCGGGGAAACACCGGGGAGCTGTTTTTT
CASSLGQRGNTGELFF
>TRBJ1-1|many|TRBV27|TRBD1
TGTGCCAGCAGTTTATCGACAGGGAAAGCTTTCTTT
CASSLSTGKAFF
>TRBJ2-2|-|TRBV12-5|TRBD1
TGTGCTAGTGGTCTTCCCCACAGGGGCACCGGGGAGCTGTTTTTT
CASGLPHRGTGELFF
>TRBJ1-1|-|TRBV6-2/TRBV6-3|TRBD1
TGTGCCAGCAGCCCCCACACAGGGGCGGGCACTGAAGCTTTCTTT
CASSPHTGAGTEAFF
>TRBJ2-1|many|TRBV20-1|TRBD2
TGCAGTGCTAGACCCCGGGCTAGCGGAGACTACAATGAGCAGTTCTTC
CSARPRASGDYNEQFF
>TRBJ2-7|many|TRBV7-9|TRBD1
TGTGCCAGCAGCAGAGAGGGGGCCCTCTCCTTC
CASSREGALSF
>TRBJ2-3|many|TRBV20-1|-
TGCAGTGCTAGAGAGGGGCTAACTAGCACAGATACGCAGTATTTT
CSAREGLTSTDTQYF
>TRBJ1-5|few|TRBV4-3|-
TGCGCCAGCAGCCAAGACAGGCACTCGGGTCAGCCCCAGCATTTT
CASSQDRHSGQPQHF
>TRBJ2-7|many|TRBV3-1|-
TGTGCCAGCAGCCGACAGTATACCTACGAGCAGTACTTC
CASSRQYTYEQYF
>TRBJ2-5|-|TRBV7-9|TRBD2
TGTGCCAGCAGCCGGGGGGTAGCGGCCTACCAAGAGACCCAGTACTTC
CASSRGVAAYQETQYF
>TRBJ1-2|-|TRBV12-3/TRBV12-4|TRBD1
TGTGCCAGCATGTCCGGACAGGACTATGGCTACACCTTC
CASMSGQDYGYTF
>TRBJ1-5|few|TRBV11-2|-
TGTGCCAGCAGCTTAGGGGACACCATGGGGAATCAGCCCCAGCATTTT
CASSLGDTMGNQPQHF
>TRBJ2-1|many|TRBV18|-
TGTGCCAGCTCACCTGGTAGCGGAACCTACAATGAGCAGTTCTTC
CASSPGSGTYNEQFF
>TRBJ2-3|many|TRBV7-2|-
TGTGCCAGCAGCCCGGTGGGGCCAGATACGCAGTATTTT
CASSPVGPDTQYF
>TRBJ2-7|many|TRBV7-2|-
TGTGCCAGCAGCCGCAGTCAGTACGAGCAGTACTTC
CASSRSQYEQYF
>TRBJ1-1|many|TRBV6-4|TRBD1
TGTGCCAGCACCCAGACAGGGCTGAACACTGAAGCTTTCTTT
CASTQTGLNTEAFF
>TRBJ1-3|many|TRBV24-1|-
TGTGCCACCAGTGAGGCAGGGGTATCTGGAAACACCATATATTTT
CATSEAGVSGNTIYF
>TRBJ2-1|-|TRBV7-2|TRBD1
TGTGCCAGCAGCTTGACCTCCACCGGGACAGGGAGGGACAATGAGCAGTTCTTC
CASSLTSTGTGRDNEQFF
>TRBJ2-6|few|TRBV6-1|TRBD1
TGTGCCAGCAGTAAAGGACGGGACAGGACTCCCTCTGGGGCCAACGTCCTGACTTTC
CASSKGRDRTPSGANVLTF
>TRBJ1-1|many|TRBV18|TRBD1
TGTGCCAGCTCAAAAGGACAGGACACTGAAGCTTTCTTT
CASSKGQDTEAFF
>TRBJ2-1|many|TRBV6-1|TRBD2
TGTGCCAGCAGTCCCCAGCGGGAGCGCTACAATGAGCAGTTCTTC
CASSPQRERYNEQFF
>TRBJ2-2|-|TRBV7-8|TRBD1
TGTGCCAGCAGCTCAACAGGGGGGCTGAACACCGGGGAGCTGTTTTTT
CASSSTGGLNTGELFF
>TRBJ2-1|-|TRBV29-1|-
TGCAGCGTTGAAGACCAGGGCTACTACTACAATGAGCAGTTCTTC
CSVEDQGYYYNEQFF
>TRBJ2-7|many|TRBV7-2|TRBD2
TGTGCCAGCAGCTTAGACGATACTAGCGGGACCTACGAGCAGTACTTC
CASSLDDTSGTYEQYF
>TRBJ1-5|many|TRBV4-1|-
TGCGCCAGCAGCCCTGTGGGGAAGACTAATCAGCCCCAGCATTTT
CASSPVGKTNQPQHF
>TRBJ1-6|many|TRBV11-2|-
TGTGCCAGCAGCCCTTCCCGTAATTCACCCCTCCACTTT
CASSPSRNSPLHF
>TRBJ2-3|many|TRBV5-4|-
TGTGCCAGCAGCCTACAGACTACTAGCACAGATACGCAGTATTTT
CASSLQTTSTDTQYF
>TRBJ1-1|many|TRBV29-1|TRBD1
TGCAGCGCCCTGACAGGGTCCACTGAAGCTTTCTTT
CSALTGSTEAFF
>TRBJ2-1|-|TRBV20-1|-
TGCAGTGCTAGAGATCTAGCACTTGAGCAGTTCTTC
CSARDLALEQFF
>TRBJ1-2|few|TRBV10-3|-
TGTGCCATCAGTGAGTCGACAGCTTATGGCTACACCTTC
CAISESTAYGYTF
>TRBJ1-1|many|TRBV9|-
TGTGCCAGCAAGGACGGGGTGAACACTGAAGCTTTCTTT
CASKDGVNTEAFF
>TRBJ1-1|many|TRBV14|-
TGTGCCAGCAGCCAAGATCTCTACAGGGAGAACACTGAAGCTTTCTTT
CASSQDLYRENTEAFF
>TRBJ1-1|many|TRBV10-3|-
TGTGCCATCAGTGACTATGACAGTTTGAACACTGAAGCTTTCTTT
CAISDYDSLNTEAFF
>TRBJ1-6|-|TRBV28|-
TGTGCCAGCAGTCCGGGACGTAGTAATTCACCCCCCCACTTT
CASSPGRSNSPPHF
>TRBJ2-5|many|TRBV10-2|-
TGCGCCAGCAGTGACGTTGGGGGCGGGGAAGAGACCCAGTACTTC
CASSDVGGGEETQYF
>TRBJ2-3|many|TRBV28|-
TGTGCCAGCAGTTTAATCGACGGCCGGTCGGGGCCAGATACGCAGTATTTT
CASSLIDGRSGPDTQYF
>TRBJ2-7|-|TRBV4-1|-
TGCGCCAGCAGCCGGATCTCGACTAGTAATCTCGACGAGCAGTACTTC
CASSRISTSNLDEQYF
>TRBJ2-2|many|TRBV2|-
TGTGCCAGCAGTAGGCTCACCGGGGAGCTGTTTTTT
CASSRLTGELFF
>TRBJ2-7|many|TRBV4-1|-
TGCGCCAGCAGCCAAGTCTGGGGGGAGAGGCAGTACTTC
CASSQVWGERQYF
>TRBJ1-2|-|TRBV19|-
TGTGCCAGTAGGGGAATAGACAGAAGTAACTATGGCTACACCTTC
CASRGIDRSNYGYTF